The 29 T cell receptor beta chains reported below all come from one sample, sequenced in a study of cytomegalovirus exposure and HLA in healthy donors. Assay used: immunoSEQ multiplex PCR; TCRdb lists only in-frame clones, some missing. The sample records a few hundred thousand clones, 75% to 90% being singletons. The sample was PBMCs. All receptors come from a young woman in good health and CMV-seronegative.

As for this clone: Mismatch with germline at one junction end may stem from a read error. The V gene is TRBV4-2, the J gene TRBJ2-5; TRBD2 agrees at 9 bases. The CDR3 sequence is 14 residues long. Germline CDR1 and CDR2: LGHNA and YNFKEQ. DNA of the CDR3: TGTGCCAGCAGCCAAGGCGGTAGCGGGGGCGCGCTGGACTTC. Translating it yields CASSQGGSGGALDF.

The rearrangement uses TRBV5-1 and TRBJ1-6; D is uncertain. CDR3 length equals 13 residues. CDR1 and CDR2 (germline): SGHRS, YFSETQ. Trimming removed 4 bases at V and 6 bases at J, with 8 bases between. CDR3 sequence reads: CASSPWANSPLHF. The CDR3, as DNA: TGCGCCAGCAGCCCGTGGGCTAATTCACCCCTCCACTTT.

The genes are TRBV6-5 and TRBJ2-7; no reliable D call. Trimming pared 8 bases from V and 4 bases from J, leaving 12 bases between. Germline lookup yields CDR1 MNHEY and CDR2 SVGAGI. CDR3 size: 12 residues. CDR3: CASRNRRYEQYF. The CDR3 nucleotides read TGTGCCAGCCGCAATCGGCGGTACGAGCAGTACTTC.

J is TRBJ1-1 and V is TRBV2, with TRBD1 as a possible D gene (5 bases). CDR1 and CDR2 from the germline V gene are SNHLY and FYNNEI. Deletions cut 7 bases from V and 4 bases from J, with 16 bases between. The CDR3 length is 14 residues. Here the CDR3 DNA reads TGTGCCAGCACCCCCAGGCAGGGTCTCACTGAAGCTTTCTTT. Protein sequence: CASTPRQGLTEAFF.

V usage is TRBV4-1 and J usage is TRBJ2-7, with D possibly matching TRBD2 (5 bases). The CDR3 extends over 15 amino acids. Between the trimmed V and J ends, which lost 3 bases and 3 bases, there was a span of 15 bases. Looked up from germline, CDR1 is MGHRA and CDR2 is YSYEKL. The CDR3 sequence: CASSQTPHGDYEQYF. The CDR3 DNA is TGCGCCAGCAGCCAGACCCCCCACGGGGACTACGAGCAGTACTTC.

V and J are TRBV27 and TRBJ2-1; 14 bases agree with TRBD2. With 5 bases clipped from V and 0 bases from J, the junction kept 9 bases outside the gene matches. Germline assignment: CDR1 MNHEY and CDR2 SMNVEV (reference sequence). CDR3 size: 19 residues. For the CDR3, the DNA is TGTGCCAGCAGTAAGGAAAGGACTAGCGGGAGGCTCTCCTACAATGAGCAGTTCTTC. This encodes CASSKERTSGRLSYNEQFF.

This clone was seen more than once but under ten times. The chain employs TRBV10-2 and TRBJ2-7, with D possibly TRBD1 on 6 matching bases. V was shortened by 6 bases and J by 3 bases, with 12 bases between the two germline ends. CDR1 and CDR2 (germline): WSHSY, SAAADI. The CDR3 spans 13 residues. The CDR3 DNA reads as TGCGCCAGCAGCACTCTACAGGGCTACGAGCAGTACTTC. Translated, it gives CASSTLQGYEQYF.

The CDR3 here is CASTKPGTSGNEQFF. CDR3 nucleotides: TGTGCCAGCACCAAACCCGGGACTAGTGGCAATGAGCAGTTCTTC. The chain employs TRBV6-5 and TRBJ2-1, with 8 bases aligning to TRBD2. Germline CDR1 MNHEY, CDR2 SVGAGI. The CDR3 consists of 15 residues. V was clipped by 7 bases and J by 6 bases; unmatched bases: 11.

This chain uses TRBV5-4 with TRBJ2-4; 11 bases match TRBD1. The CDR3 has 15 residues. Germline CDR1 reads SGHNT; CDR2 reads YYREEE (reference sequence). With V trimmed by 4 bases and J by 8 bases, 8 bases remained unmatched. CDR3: CASSPRTGGADIQYF. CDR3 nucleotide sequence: TGTGCCAGCAGCCCCAGGACAGGGGGCGCAGACATTCAGTACTTC.

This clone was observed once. CDR3 sequence: CASSQWASGGRNTQYF. DNA for the CDR3: TGTGCCAGCAGCCAATGGGCTAGCGGGGGCAGGAATACGCAGTATTTT. V and J are TRBV16 and TRBJ2-3; TRBD2 agrees at 10 bases. The germline CDR1 and CDR2 sequences are KGHSY and FQNENV. This CDR3 is built from 16 residues. V shed 1 base, J shed 7 bases, and the junction held 8 bases outside the gene matches.

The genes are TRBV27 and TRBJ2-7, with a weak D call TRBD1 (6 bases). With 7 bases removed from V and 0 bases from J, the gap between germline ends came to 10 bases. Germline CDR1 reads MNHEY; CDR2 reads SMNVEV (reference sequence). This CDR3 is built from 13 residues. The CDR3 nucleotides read TGTGCCAGCATCGGGACAACCTCCTACGAGCAGTACTTC. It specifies CASIGTTSYEQYF.

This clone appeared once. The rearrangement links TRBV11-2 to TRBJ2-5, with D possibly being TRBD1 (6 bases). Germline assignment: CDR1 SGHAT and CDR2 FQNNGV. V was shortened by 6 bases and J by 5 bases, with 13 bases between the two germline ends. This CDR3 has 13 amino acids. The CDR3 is CASRRQGSETQYF. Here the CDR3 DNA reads TGTGCCAGCAGACGGCAGGGGAGCGAGACCCAGTACTTC.

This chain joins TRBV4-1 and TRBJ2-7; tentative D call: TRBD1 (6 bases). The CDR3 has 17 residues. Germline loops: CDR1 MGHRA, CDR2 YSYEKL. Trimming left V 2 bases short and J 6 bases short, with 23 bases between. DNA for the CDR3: TGCGCCAGCAGCCAAAATCAGGGGCCTCAGGATTTTGGCGAGCAGTACTTC. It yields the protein CASSQNQGPQDFGEQYF.

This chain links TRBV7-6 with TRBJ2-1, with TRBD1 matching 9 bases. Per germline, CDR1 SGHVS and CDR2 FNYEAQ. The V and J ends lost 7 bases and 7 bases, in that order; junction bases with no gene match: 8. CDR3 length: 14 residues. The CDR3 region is CASTSGTGRNEQFF. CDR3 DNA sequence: TGTGCCAGCACCTCGGGGACAGGGCGGAATGAGCAGTTCTTC. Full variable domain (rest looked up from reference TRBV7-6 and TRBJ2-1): GAGVSQSPRYKVTKRGQDVALRCDPISGHVSLYWYRQALGQGPEFLTYFNYEAQQDKSGLPNDRFSAERPEGSISTLTIQRTEQRDSAMYRCASTSGTGRNEQFFGPGTRLTVL.

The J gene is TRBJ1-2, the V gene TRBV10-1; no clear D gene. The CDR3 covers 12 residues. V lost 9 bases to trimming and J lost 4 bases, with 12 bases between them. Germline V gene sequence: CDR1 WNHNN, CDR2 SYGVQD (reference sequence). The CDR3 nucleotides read TGCGCCAGAACCCACGGGAGCTATGGCTACACCTTC. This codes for CARTHGSYGYTF.

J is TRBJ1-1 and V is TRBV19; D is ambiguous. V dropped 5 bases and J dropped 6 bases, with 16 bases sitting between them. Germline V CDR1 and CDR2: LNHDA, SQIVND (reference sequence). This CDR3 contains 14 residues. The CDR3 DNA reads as TGTGCCAGTAGTCTTCTGCGAGGTACGGCTGAAGCTTTCTTT. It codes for CASSLLRGTAEAFF.

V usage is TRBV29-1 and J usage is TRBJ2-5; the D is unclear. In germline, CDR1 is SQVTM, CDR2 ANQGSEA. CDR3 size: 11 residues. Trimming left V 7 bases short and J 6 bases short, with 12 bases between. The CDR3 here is CSAWLRQTQYF. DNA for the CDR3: TGCAGCGCCTGGCTGCGGCAGACCCAGTACTTC.

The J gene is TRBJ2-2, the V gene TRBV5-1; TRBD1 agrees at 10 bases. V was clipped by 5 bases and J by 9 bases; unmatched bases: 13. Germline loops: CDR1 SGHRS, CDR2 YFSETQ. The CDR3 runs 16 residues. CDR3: CASRDGTGEEFRELFF. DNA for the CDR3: TGCGCCAGCAGAGACGGGACAGGGGAAGAGTTCCGGGAGCTGTTTTTT.

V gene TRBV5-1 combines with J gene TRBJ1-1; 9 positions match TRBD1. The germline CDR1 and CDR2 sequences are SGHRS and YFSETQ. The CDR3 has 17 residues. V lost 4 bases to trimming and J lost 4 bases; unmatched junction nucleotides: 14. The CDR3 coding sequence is TGCGCCAGCAGCCGCCTACCGGGACAGGGCCGGAGCACTGAAGCTTTCTTT. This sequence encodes CASSRLPGQGRSTEAFF.

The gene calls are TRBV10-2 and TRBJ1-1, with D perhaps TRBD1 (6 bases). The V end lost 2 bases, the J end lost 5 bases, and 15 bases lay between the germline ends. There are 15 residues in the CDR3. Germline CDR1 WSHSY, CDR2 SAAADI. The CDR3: CASSEAQGLGTEAFF. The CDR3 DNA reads TGCGCCAGCAGTGAGGCGCAGGGGCTCGGGACTGAAGCTTTCTTT.

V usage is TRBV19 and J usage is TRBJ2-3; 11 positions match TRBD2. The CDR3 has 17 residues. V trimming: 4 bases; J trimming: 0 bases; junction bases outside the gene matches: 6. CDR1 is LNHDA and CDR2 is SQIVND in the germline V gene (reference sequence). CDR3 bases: TGTGCCAGTAGTACCCCGGGACTAGCGGAAAGCACAGATACGCAGTATTTT. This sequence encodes CASSTPGLAESTDTQYF.

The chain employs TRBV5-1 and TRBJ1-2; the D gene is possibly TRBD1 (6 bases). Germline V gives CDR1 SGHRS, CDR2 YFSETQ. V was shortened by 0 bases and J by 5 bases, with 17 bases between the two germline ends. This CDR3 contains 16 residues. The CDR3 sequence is CASSLGSGGPEYGYTF. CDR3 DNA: TGCGCCAGCAGCTTGGGGTCCGGGGGGCCGGAGTATGGCTACACCTTC.

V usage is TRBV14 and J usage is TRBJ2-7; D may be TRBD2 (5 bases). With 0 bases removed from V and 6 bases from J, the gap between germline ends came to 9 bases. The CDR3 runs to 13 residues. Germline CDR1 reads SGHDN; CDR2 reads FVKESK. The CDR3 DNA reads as TGTGCCAGCAGCCAAGACGGGATCGGCGAGCAGTACTTC. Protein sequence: CASSQDGIGEQYF. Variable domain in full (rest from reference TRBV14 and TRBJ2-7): EAGVTQFPSHSVIEKGQTVTLRCDPISGHDNLYWYRRVMGKEIKFLLHFVKESKQDESGMPNNRFLAERTGGTYSTLKVQPAELEDSGVYFCASSQDGIGEQYFGPGTRLTVT.

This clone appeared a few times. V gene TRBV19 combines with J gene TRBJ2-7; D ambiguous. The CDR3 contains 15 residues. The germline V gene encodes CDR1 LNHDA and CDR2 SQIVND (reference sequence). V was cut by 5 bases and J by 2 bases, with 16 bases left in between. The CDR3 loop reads CASSFRHLPAYEQYF. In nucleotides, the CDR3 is TGTGCCAGTAGTTTTCGACATTTACCGGCCTACGAGCAGTACTTC.

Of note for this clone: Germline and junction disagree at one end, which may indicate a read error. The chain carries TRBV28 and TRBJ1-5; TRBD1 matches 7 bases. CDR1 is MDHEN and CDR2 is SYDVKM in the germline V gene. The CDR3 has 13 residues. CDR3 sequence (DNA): TGTGCCAGCAGTTTGACAGGGTCGGGGTTTTTAGGTTTT. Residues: CASSLTGSGFLGF.

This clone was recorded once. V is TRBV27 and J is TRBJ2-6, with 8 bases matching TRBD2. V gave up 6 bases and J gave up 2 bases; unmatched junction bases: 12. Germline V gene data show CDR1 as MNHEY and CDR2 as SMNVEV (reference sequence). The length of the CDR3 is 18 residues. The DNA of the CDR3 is TGTGCCAGCAGCCTCCTGACTAGCGTACACCCTGGGGCCAACGTCCTGACTTTC. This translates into CASSLLTSVHPGANVLTF. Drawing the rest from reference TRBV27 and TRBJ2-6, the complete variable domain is EAQVTQNPRYLITVTGKKLTVTCSQNMNHEYMSWYRQDPGLGLRQIYYSMNVEVTDKGDVPEGYKVSRKEKRNFPLILESPSPNQTSLYFCASSLLTSVHPGANVLTFGAGSRLTVL.

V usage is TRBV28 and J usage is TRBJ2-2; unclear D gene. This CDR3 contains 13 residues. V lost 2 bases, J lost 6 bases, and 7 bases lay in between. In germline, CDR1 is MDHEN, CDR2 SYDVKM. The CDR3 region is CASSLGLPGELFF. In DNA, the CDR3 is TGTGCCAGCAGTTTAGGGCTCCCCGGGGAGCTGTTTTTT. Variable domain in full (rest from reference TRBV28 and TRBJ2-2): DVKVTQSSRYLVKRTGEKVFLECVQDMDHENMFWYRQDPGLGLRLIYFSYDVKMKEKGDIPEGYSVSREKKERFSLILESASTNQTSMYLCASSLGLPGELFFGEGSRLTVL.

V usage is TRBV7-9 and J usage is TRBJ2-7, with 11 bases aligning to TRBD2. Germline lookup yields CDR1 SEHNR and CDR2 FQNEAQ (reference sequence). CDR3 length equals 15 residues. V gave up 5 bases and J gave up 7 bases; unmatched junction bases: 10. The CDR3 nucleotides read TGTGCCAGCAGCCCAGCAACTAGCGGGAGTGGGGAGCAGTACTTC. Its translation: CASSPATSGSGEQYF.

The CDR3 loop is CSVGAGGRSSNEQFF. Here the CDR3 DNA reads TGCAGCGTGGGGGCGGGGGGGCGAAGTTCCAATGAGCAGTTCTTC. This rearrangement joins TRBV29-1 to TRBJ2-1; 9 bases are a match to TRBD2. The J segment lost 6 bases and the V segment lost 6 bases, leaving 12 bases of the junction unmatched. CDR3 length equals 15 residues. Germline V gives CDR1 SQVTM, CDR2 ANQGSEA.